This T cell receptor beta chain comes out of a study of T cell responses to AZD1222 COVID-19 vaccine. This table comes from immunoSEQ multiplex PCR, and its TCRdb copy is limited to in-frame clones, with some not included. The data contain 55,000 to 65,000 clones, approximately 83% of them seen just once; the ten biggest clones take up roughly 19%. General study results and limits: Unmutated variant regions are reportedly targeted by nearly half of spike-specific TCRs. Dominant CD4 TCR responses targeted spike regions 160-218 and 743-854.

Of note for this clone: What it binds is unknown. One junction end does not reproduce the germline sequence, and a read error may be involved.

Germline V CDR1 and CDR2: SQVTM, ANQGSEA. The CDR3 is 12 amino acids. The sequencing here drew on peripheral blood, taken on day 0 of AZD1222 vaccination. The clonotype was recovered from an adult in good health. This rearrangement joins TRBV29-1 to TRBJ1-2, with D possibly being TRBD1 (5 bases). The chain's CDR3 is CSVEDSRYGYTF. The DNA of the CDR3 is TGCAGCGTAGAAGACAGCCGCTATGGCTACACCTTC.